The TCR beta chain under discussion was sequenced for a study of cytomegalovirus exposure and HLA in healthy donors (dated by TCRdb to about 2017). Looking at the study overall: According to an earlier analysis of several hundred of the donors, about 179 million T cells yielded roughly 110 million unique TCR beta sequences and 276 Gb of sequence data. An early release covering approximately 600 HLA-typed donors comprised approximately 300 gigabases of sequencing data and roughly 86 million unique TCR sequences. Of the approximately 400 genotyped donors, 81% fell in the genetic ancestry cluster associated with self-reported Caucasian donors. The study aimed to test whether cataloging public T cell receptors could reveal signatures of past pathogen exposure. The study profiled the T cell repertoires of fewer than 850 subjects by immunosequencing and related them to cytomegalovirus serostatus. In addition to the first cohort of around 670 subjects, a separate validation cohort of 120 different subjects was used. High-throughput TCR immunosequencing, statistical association of individual TCRs with disease status, and machine learning were combined to predict cytomegalovirus infection status. A later analysis re-analyzed previously published TCR beta repertoires from 660 or so donors and added high-resolution HLA genotyping to study TCR occurrence patterns. Rather than using new phenotypic data, the later analysis identified candidate immune exposures from TCR beta sequences and from how often those sequences occurred across donors. To decide whether each TCR beta V gene segment behaved as functional or pseudogenic, an earlier analysis of 587 of the donors relied on high-throughput TCR beta sequencing. Donor age, sex, ethnicity and CMV serostatus were compiled together with the repertoire data. A later genetic analysis used genome-wide SNP genotypes for about 60% of the 666 donors, treating that subset as a discovery cohort. Every repertoire in the discovery cohort had been generated on one and the same sequencing platform. HLA typing covered class I and class II loci at four-digit resolution. Typing coverage varied by locus: roughly 620-640 donors for A, B, C, DRB1 and DQB1; around 560 for DQA1; more than 600 for DPA1; roughly 450 for DPB1. Four to six DR-DQ haplotypes were handled as single units for association and clustering, since linkage in the cohort was strong. Among 300 to 500 genotyped donors of the cohort, an average of approximately 220,000 unique TCR beta nucleotide sequences was sequenced per donor, of which about 18% were non-productive.

This clone was counted between two and nine times. Which antigen it targets is not known. Base qualities are not recorded, but no much larger clone differs from it by a single base. Per the germline V gene (reference sequence), LNHDA is the CDR1 and SQIVND is the CDR2. Between the V and J ends, shortened by 8 bases and 8 bases respectively, the junction contains 35 bases. The CDR3 holds 19 amino acids from the cysteine to the phenylalanine. Only the CDR3 part of the read is kept: 57 bases, read in frame from the first base. Beyond this particular receptor, the publication reports: Presence/absence analyses assumed roughly uniform sequencing depth across donors, an assumption that may not hold. Compared with equally common non-associated chains, HLA-associated TCR beta chains in a later analysis were more clonally expanded and had lower generation probabilities. A further reported finding was that TCR beta sequences accurately predicted the HLA-A and HLA-B alleles for most subjects in the first cohort. Linkage disequilibrium might explain the correlated functional status among segregating V segments, but an unknown experimental factor could not be excluded. The earlier analysis of approximately 560 of the donors excluded some 15 rarely observed V segments, including chromosome 9 orphons, because counts were too low. In vitro tests confirmed that a few of the cytomegalovirus-associated TCR beta chains recognize cytomegalovirus antigens. When HLA alleles, especially DR and DQ, strongly co-occurred, TCR associations were difficult to assign to individual alleles. In a later analysis, 15,000 to 20,000 TCR beta sequences were associated with specific HLA alleles at a false discovery rate of 0.05. Immune exposure information for the cohort was limited to CMV serostatus. A later genetic analysis associated a missense DCLRE1C variant with V-gene and J-gene trimming of TCR beta chains, and an independent cohort replicated the association. According to a later analysis, TCR association rates differed among HLA loci, with DRB1 alleles showing the most associated TCRs and HLA-C alleles showing the fewest. This cohort had only TCR beta chains sequenced, and the lack of alpha or paired-chain data limited which features could be detected. Several of the top co-occurrence clusters appeared to be linked to parvovirus B19, influenza, CMV and Epstein-Barr virus, according to a later analysis. According to the authors, the approach could potentially be generalized to other disease states and immunological phenotypes. HLA typing was unavailable for some donors at each locus, so association tests used only the typed subset. Some IMGT-functional V segments, including TRBV6-2 and TRBV6-3, could not be told apart with the 87-base-pair reads, so those segments were excluded. Across donors, most TCR sequences were observed very rarely, whereas some public TCRs were present in many individuals. The sequencing pipeline was judged likely to have produced a cluster of highly shared sequence variants as a technical artifact. Broadly in line with IMGT annotations, most TCR beta V segments showed up in productive rearrangements about 87% or about 30% of the time in an earlier analysis of several hundred of the donors. According to a later analysis, most CMV-associated TCR beta chains appeared to be HLA-restricted, and the HLA associations seemed to be driven largely by CMV exposure. Cytomegalovirus status was reported to be diagnosed by the classifier with high specificity and sensitivity in both the original and validation cohorts. According to a later genetic analysis, donors in an Asian-associated ancestry cluster had fewer N-insertions in productive TCRs than the approximately 690-donor mean. A total of 150 or so TCR beta chains were listed by the study as associated with cytomegalovirus.

The cohort consisted of some 670 healthy bone marrow donors. At the time of sampling, all cohort members were nominally healthy, though unrecorded immune exposures were likely present. The donor was CMV seropositive and belonged to the group of more than 250 seropositive cohort members. A peripheral blood sample was collected from each donor, and TCR beta sequencing was performed on peripheral blood mononuclear cells. The Qiagen DNeasy Blood Extraction Kit was used to extract genomic DNA from the blood cell samples. Libraries were prepared through the immunoSEQ multiplex PCR assay. A mixture of 60 forward primers for TCR Vbeta segments and 13 reverse primers for TCR Jbeta segments was used in the multiplex PCR. Amplification of the CDR3 region of rearranged TCR beta genes was performed with a multiplex PCR assay on genomic DNA. On the Illumina HiSeq System, the amplified TCR beta libraries were sequenced as 87-base-pair reads. The study's processing was this. A later analysis tallied around 80 million unique TCR beta chains across the 666 repertoires, and about 10 million of those chains were shared by two or more donors. A nearest-neighbor algorithm error-corrected the raw reads and collapsed the reads into unique sequences, merging closely related sequences to remove PCR and sequencing errors. V, D and J gene segments were assigned by aligning CDR3 sequences to IMGT reference sequences. For a sequence to be retained, a match of at least six nucleotides to both a V gene segment and a J gene segment was required. A rearrangement counted as productive if the CDR3 had no stop codons and remained in frame with V and J, and every other rearrangement counted as non-productive. Following IMGT convention, CDR3 was defined as the stretch from the second conserved V-encoded cysteine to the conserved J-encoded phenylalanine. In an earlier analysis of 550 to 650 of the donors, sequences lacking an unambiguous match to a single V gene segment were excluded. In an earlier analysis of about 590 of the donors, a V segment was called functional when productive rearrangements were above 56.7%, and segregating when the standard deviation between donors exceeded 5%. A statistical classification framework was built to diagnose cytomegalovirus status from the catalog of TCR beta chain sequences. In a later analysis, TCR nucleotide sequences were compared against IMGT/GENE-DB human TR gene sequences so that V and J genes could be assigned. In a later analysis, CDR3 sequences and most-parsimonious VDJ recombination scenarios were assigned using the TCRdist pipeline. A later analysis defined each TCR beta chain by its CDR3 amino acid sequence plus V-gene family, and excluded reads lacking a unique V-gene family. In a later analysis, 450 to 600 highly shared, low-generation-probability nucleotide sequences were removed to address suspected cross-contamination and a sequencing artifact. A later analysis calculated a clonal expansion index for each public chain from normalized within-repertoire ranks of inferred template counts. In a later analysis, generation probabilities were computed with a VDJ recombination model fitted to out-of-frame rearrangements, and the resulting probabilities were checked against IGoR. A later analysis scored TCR-TCR, TCR-HLA and TCR-CMV co-occurrence with hypergeometric tests, applying a repertoire-size bias correction to TCR pairs. To estimate false discovery rates, a later analysis permuted the HLA or CMV assignments 20 times. A later analysis grouped co-occurring TCRs with DBSCAN, adding TCRdist sequence similarity when clustering within HLA-allele-positive subsets. For co-occurrence clustering, repertoires with fewer than 30,000 or more than 120,000 public chains were excluded, along with roughly 5 repertoires with anomalous nucleotide sharing. TCRdb stores this immuneACCESS table with in-frame sequences only. Part of the clones is absent; in the studies checked, under half of the shortfall reflects unresolved V genes, and no reason is known for the rest. V and J calls and clone size follow that table, whereas D and trimming were derived from the DNA. The sample includes around 140,000 clones, with around 78% observed a single time. The top ten constitute about 2.2% of the sample.

The chain is assembled from TRBV19 and TRBJ2-3; 6 matching bases give a weak D call of TRBD2. Sequenced input: PBMCs. The receptor's source is a woman aged 18-29 years in good health and CMV-seropositive. The CDR3 in this case is CASRRAKSTGLGHSSTQYF. The DNA reads as follows: TGTGCCAGTCGGAGGGCTAAGTCGACCGGTTTGGGGCACAGTTCTACGCAGTATTTT.